There are many counts of the clone carrying this T cell receptor beta chain. Antigen specificity is unknown. A read error is possible here, since a much larger clone lies one base away. V dropped 2 bases and J dropped 2; count of bases not matched to a gene: 9. The CDR3 is made up of 16 amino acids. Germline V gene data show CDR1 as MRHNA and CDR2 as SNTAGT. TCR beta CDR3 amplification used RNA transcripts. HTBI-primed first-round RT-PCR preceded second-round multiplex PCR. TCRdb analysed the multiplex PCR reads with MiXCR anew, one entry per CDR3 protein. This repertoire shows 57,000 or so distinct CDR3 sequences, roughly half found once; its top ten account for roughly 4.7%. Where ophthalmopathy was present, donors had moderate-to-severe activity, CAS ≥3, NOSPECS ≥4 and duration under 3 months. This entry comes from a study of Graves' ophthalmopathy and Graves' hyperthyroidism. Study findings and constraints: Ophthalmopathy could be told apart from stable hyperthyroidism by a 13-signature model (about 88% sensitivity, about 81% specificity).

The chain employs TRBV6-4 and TRBJ2-7; 7 bases fit TRBD1. Sequenced: peripheral blood. The origin of this receptor is an adult woman with Graves' ophthalmopathy. The CDR3 nucleotides are TGTGCCAGCAGTGACACGGGACAGCCCTTCGCCTACGAGCAGTACTTC. This translates into CASSDTGQPFAYEQYF.